This T cell receptor (beta chain) comes out of a study of blood T cell repertoires in COVID-19. About the research overall: Sources were T cells, B-cell-depleted T cells, or PBMCs; the material itself was cDNA or gDNA.

The method was immunoSEQ multiplex PCR; TCRdb's version includes in-frame clones alone and lacks a portion of them. The sample shows fewer than 200,000 clones, over 80% of them seen only once. V gave up 1 base and J gave up 3 bases; unmatched junction bases: 7. Looked up from germline, CDR1 is SGDLS and CDR2 is YYNGEE. The CDR3 loop spans 16 amino acids. This clone was seen more than once but under ten times. Sequencing was carried out using peripheral blood. This receptor was identified in a woman aged 45-65 years with acute or convalescent COVID-19. The chain links TRBV9 to TRBJ2-3, with 8 positions matching TRBD1. The CDR3: CASSVIPGGSTDTQYF. The DNA of the CDR3 is TGTGCCAGCAGCGTAATTCCAGGGGGCTCGACAGATACGCAGTATTTT.